Listed below are T cell receptor beta chains from one sample, sequenced in a study of CD8 T cells in Susac syndrome. In TCRdb, the immunoSEQ multiplex PCR reads were re-called with MiXCR into one record per CDR3 protein. Of 53,000 or so distinct CDR3 sequences listed, approximately 93% are singletons. Sequenced sample: CD8+ T cells from PBMCs. All receptors derive from a human donor in good health. Each CDR3 is given with its conserved first and last residue. The order of the fields is D gene, J gene, V gene, clone size, CDR3 DNA, CDR3 protein. A D gene is named only where the DNA matches it firmly. Expanded clones get a size class; other rows say once, few or many, or leave the size out.

D: -; J: TRBJ1-1; V: TRBV20-1; size: -; DNA: TGCAGTGCTAGAGATCGGGCACAGGGCAATCGTAACACTGAAGCTTTCTTT; CDR3: CSARDRAQGNRNTEAFF
D: -; J: TRBJ2-1; V: TRBV3-1; size: -; DNA: TGTGCCAGCAGTCGTTTAGCGGAGATCTACAATGAGCAGTTCTTC; CDR3: CASSRLAEIYNEQFF
D: TRBD1; J: TRBJ2-7; V: TRBV4-1; size: -; DNA: TGCGCCAGCAGCCAGGCCTCCGGGACAGGGGTGCGCGAGCAGTACTTC; CDR3: CASSQASGTGVREQYF
D: -; J: TRBJ2-7; V: TRBV10-3; size: -; DNA: TGTGCCATCAGTGACCCTGGGGTAGCGGCCCGCGCCTACGAGCAGTACTTC; CDR3: CAISDPGVAARAYEQYF
D: TRBD1; J: TRBJ1-1; V: TRBV3-1; size: -; DNA: TGTGCCAGCAGCCTGGTGGAGGGACAGGGCGAAGCTTTCTTT; CDR3: CASSLVEGQGEAFF
D: TRBD2; J: TRBJ2-1; V: TRBV3-1; size: -; DNA: TGTGCCAGCGGGGGAGGGACTAGCGGTGACAATGAGCAGTTCTTC; CDR3: CASGGGTSGDNEQFF
D: TRBD1; J: TRBJ2-5; V: TRBV5-1; size: -; DNA: TGCGCCAGCAGCTTCGTAGGGGGCGACCAAGAGACCCAGTACTTC; CDR3: CASSFVGGDQETQYF
D: -; J: TRBJ1-2; V: TRBV7-2; size: -; DNA: TGTGCCAGCAGCGTCCGGGGCTCGACTAATGGCTACACCTTC; CDR3: CASSVRGSTNGYTF
D: TRBD2; J: TRBJ2-3; V: TRBV15; size: -; DNA: TGTGCCACCAGCAGAGCACTAGCGCATACGCAGTATTTT; CDR3: CATSRALAHTQYF
D: -; J: TRBJ2-5; V: TRBV15; size: -; DNA: TGTGCCACCAGCGGTCGAAGAGGGGAAGAGACCCAGTACTTC; CDR3: CATSGRRGEETQYF
D: -; J: TRBJ2-3; V: TRBV6-2/TRBV6-3; size: -; DNA: TGTGCCAGCAGTTACTCGGGCTATTTCACAGATACGCAGTATTTT; CDR3: CASSYSGYFTDTQYF
D: -; J: TRBJ1-1; V: TRBV20-1; size: -; DNA: TGCAGTGCTAGGAACCCGGGGGACACTGAAGCTTTCTTT; CDR3: CSARNPGDTEAFF
D: -; J: TRBJ2-7; V: TRBV5-6; size: -; DNA: TGTGCCAGCAGCTTGTGGGAAGTCATCTACGAGCAGTACTTC; CDR3: CASSLWEVIYEQYF
D: -; J: TRBJ1-1; V: TRBV29-1; size: -; DNA: TGCAGCGTTCAGGAATTCGGGAAGAACACTGAAGCTTTCTTT; CDR3: CSVQEFGKNTEAFF
D: -; J: TRBJ2-4; V: TRBV6-5; size: once; DNA: TGTGCCAGCAGTTCCCGCATAGCCAAAAACATTCAGTACTTC; CDR3: CASSSRIAKNIQYF
D: -; J: TRBJ1-5; V: TRBV10-2; size: -; DNA: TGCGCCAGCAGTGATTACGGGCTAAATCAGCCCCAGCATTTT; CDR3: CASSDYGLNQPQHF
D: -; J: TRBJ2-3; V: TRBV4-1; size: -; DNA: TGCGCCAGCAGCCCAGTTTCAAATGGAGATACGCAGTATTTT; CDR3: CASSPVSNGDTQYF
D: -; J: TRBJ2-1; V: TRBV4-1; size: -; DNA: TGCGCCAGCAGCCAAGATAGTGGCGGGGCTAATGAGCAGTTCTTC; CDR3: CASSQDSGGANEQFF
D: -; J: TRBJ2-7; V: TRBV29-1; size: -; DNA: TGCAGCGTTGAAGATCCTGTGGGGACCTCCTACGAGCAGTACTTC; CDR3: CSVEDPVGTSYEQYF
D: -; J: TRBJ1-2; V: TRBV15; size: -; DNA: TGTGCCACCAGCAGAGCCCGGGACCCCTATGGCTACACCTTC; CDR3: CATSRARDPYGYTF